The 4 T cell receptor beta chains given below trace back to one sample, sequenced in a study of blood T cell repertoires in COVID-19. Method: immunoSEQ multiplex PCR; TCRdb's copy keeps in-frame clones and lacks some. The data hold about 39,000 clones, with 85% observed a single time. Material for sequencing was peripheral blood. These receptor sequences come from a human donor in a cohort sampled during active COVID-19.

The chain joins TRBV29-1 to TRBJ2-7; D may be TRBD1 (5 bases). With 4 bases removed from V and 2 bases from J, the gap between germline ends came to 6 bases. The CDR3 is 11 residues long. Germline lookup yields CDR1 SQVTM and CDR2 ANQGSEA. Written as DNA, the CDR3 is TGCAGCGTTGGACAGACCTACGAGCAGTACTTC. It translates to CSVGQTYEQYF.

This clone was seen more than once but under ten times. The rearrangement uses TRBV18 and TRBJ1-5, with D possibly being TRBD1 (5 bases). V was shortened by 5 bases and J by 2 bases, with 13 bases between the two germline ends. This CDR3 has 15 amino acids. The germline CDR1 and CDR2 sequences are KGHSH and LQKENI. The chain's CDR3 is CASSSRVKGNQPQHF. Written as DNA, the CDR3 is TGTGCCAGCTCATCCAGGGTGAAAGGCAATCAGCCCCAGCATTTT.

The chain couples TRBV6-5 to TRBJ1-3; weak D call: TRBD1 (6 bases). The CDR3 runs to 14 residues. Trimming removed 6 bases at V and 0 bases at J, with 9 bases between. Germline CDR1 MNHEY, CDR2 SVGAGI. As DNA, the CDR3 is TGTGCCAGCAGCAACAGGGTCTCTGGAAACACCATATATTTT. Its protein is CASSNRVSGNTIYF.

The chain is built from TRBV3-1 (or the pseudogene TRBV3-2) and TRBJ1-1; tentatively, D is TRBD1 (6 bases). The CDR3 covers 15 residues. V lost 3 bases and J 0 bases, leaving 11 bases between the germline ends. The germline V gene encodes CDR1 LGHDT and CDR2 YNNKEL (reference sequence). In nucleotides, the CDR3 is TGTGCCAGCAGCCAGCAAGACAGGTTGAACACTGAAGCTTTCTTT. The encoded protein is CASSQQDRLNTEAFF.